A single TCR beta chain is shown here with its context. The data originate from a study of cytomegalovirus exposure and HLA in healthy donors. With 60 Vbeta and 13 Jbeta primers, the PCR was carried out. TCRdb's table, derived via immunoSEQ multiplex PCR, lists solely in-frame clones and lacks some. Of roughly 58,000 clones in the sample, 80% were seen once. Germline assignment: CDR1 LNHDA and CDR2 SQIVND (reference sequence). Trimming took 1 base from V and 1 from J; bases not matched to a gene: 7. This CDR3 spans 17 amino acids. Sample: PBMCs. This TCR derives from a woman aged 40 to 55 in good health and CMV-seronegative. The chain combines TRBV19 with TRBJ2-3; 8 bases are shared with TRBD1. The CDR3 DNA follows: TGTGCCAGTAGTATAGGCAGGGGGCCTATTGGCACAGATACGCAGTATTTT. Its translation: CASSIGRGPIGTDTQYF.